These 28 T cell receptor beta chains were sequenced from one sample in a study of T cells in Graves' hyperthyroidism and ophthalmopathy. The CDR3 regions of TCR beta were amplified from RNA transcripts. Primed by the HTBI set, a first-round RT-PCR was run on the TCR CDR3. TCRdb fed the multiplex PCR reads into MiXCR, producing one record per CDR3 protein. The data hold roughly 200,000 distinct CDR3 sequences, with approximately 20% observed a single time. The sample consisted of blood. These receptors came from a middle-aged man with Graves' hyperthyroidism.

This chain connects TRBV5-1 to TRBJ1-6, with D possibly being TRBD1 (5 bases). V lost 1 base, J lost 8 bases, and 13 bases lay in between. The germline V gene encodes CDR1 SGHRS and CDR2 YFSETQ. The CDR3 has 15 amino acids. The CDR3 loop is CASSLSGKDDSPLHF. CDR3 in DNA: TGCGCCAGCAGCTTGTCAGGGAAGGATGATTCACCCCTCCACTTT.

This clonotype was detected ten times or more. Here the CDR3 reads CASSPTGANTGELFF. The CDR3 bases are TGTGCCAGCAGCCCGACAGGAGCGAACACCGGGGAGCTGTTTTTT. This chain joins TRBV7-3 and TRBJ2-2, with D perhaps TRBD1 (6 bases). V lost 5 bases and J lost 0, with 10 bases in between. CDR3 length equals 15 residues. From germline, CDR1 is SGHTA and CDR2 FQGTGA.

At least ten counts were recorded for this clonotype. The genes are TRBV28 and TRBJ1-1; 7 positions agree with TRBD1. The CDR3 totals 13 residues. Germline values: CDR1 MDHEN, CDR2 SYDVKM. Germline trimming cut 1 base from V and 8 bases from J; bases unmatched to any gene: 4. CDR3 protein: CASSLSGDREAFF. The CDR3 DNA reads as TGTGCCAGCAGTTTATCGGGGGACAGAGAAGCTTTCTTT.

The rearrangement links TRBV20-1 to TRBJ2-3, with D unresolved. V lost 6 bases and J lost 4, with 20 bases in between. The CDR3 covers 15 residues. Per the germline V gene, CDR1 is DFQATT and CDR2 is SNEGSKA (reference sequence). The CDR3 coding sequence is TGCAGTGCCCCCGCGGCAGGTGAGGCCGCAGATACGCAGTATTTT. Its translation is CSAPAAGEAADTQYF.

This clonotype showed up many times. This sequence joins TRBV11-1 and TRBJ2-7; possibly TRBD2 for D (6 bases). The CDR3 contains 13 residues. Germline V gene sequence: CDR1 SGHAT, CDR2 FQDESV (reference sequence). With 3 bases removed from V and 7 bases from J, the gap between germline ends came to 13 bases. The CDR3 region is CASSFVRGEEQYF. The CDR3 DNA is TGTGCCAGCAGCTTTGTGCGGGGTGAGGAGCAGTACTTC.

This clonotype was counted many times. The CDR3 nucleotides are TGTGCCAGCAGTCCCAGGGTGAATGAGCAGTTCTTC. It encodes CASSPRVNEQFF. The gene calls are TRBV7-2 and TRBJ2-1, with D possibly TRBD1 on 5 matching bases. This CDR3 spans 12 amino acids. Germline values: CDR1 SGHTA, CDR2 FQGNSA. Trimming stripped 6 bases from V and 7 bases from J, with 10 bases between.

This clonotype was counted ten times or more. The gene calls are TRBV7-9 and TRBJ2-5; 10 bases are a match to TRBD2. Germline CDR1 is SEHNR and CDR2 is FQNEAQ (reference sequence). J lost 1 base, V lost 6 bases, and 2 bases had no gene match. This CDR3 has 14 amino acids. The CDR3 bases are TGTGCCAGCAGTAGCGGGGGGTCCCAAGAGACCCAGTACTTC. Translating gives CASSSGGSQETQYF.

The table lists this clonotype with many counts. The V call is TRBV4-3, the J call TRBJ2-1; 8 nucleotides align to TRBD1. CDR1 LGHNA and CDR2 YSLEER come from the germline V gene. V dropped 3 bases and J dropped 8; count of bases not matched to a gene: 21. This CDR3 spans 19 amino acids. DNA for the CDR3: TGCGCCAGCAGCCACCCACGGGGACAGGTCCCCTCGGGCGGCTATGAGCAGTTCTTC. This translates into CASSHPRGQVPSGGYEQFF.

This clonotype has ten or more counts. This chain uses TRBV19 with TRBJ2-1, with D hard to call. CDR3 length: 15 amino acids. Trimming stripped 2 bases from V and 8 bases from J, with 16 bases between. Germline V gene data show CDR1 as LNHDA and CDR2 as SQIVND (reference sequence). CDR3 bases: TGTGCCAGTAGTATATTGAGCCTTGGCCAGGATGAGCAGTTCTTC. Protein: CASSILSLGQDEQFF.

This clonotype was detected many times. V and J are TRBV24-1 and TRBJ2-3; 10 bases are shared with TRBD2. The CDR3 is made up of 13 amino acids. V was clipped by 10 bases and J by 1 base; unmatched bases: 1. CDR1 and CDR2 from the germline V gene are KGHDR and SFDVKD. Written as DNA, the CDR3 is TGTGCCACAGGGACTAGCGGCACAGATACGCAGTATTTT. Translating gives CATGTSGTDTQYF.

This clonotype has at least ten counts. The chain employs TRBV11-2 and TRBJ2-5; 13 nucleotides align to TRBD2. Germline assignment: CDR1 SGHAT and CDR2 FQNNGV. This CDR3 has 16 residues. The ends lost 4 bases at V and 4 bases at J; junction bases unmatched: 6. The CDR3 is CASSSATSGGGETQYF. The CDR3 coding sequence is TGTGCCAGCAGCTCAGCTACTAGCGGGGGGGGAGAGACCCAGTACTTC.

This clonotype was detected a few times. The chain carries TRBV10-3 and TRBJ2-7; D uncertain. V shed 5 bases and J shed 1 base, with 9 bases lying between them. Germline V gene data show CDR1 as ENHRY and CDR2 as SYGVKD. The CDR3 totals 13 residues. The CDR3 sequence is CAISPPGSYEQYF. The CDR3 coding sequence is TGTGCCATCAGTCCTCCAGGATCCTACGAGCAGTACTTC.

This clonotype was observed at least ten times. The J gene is TRBJ2-1, the V gene TRBV2; 10 bases fit TRBD1. Germline trimming cut 7 bases from V and 3 bases from J; bases unmatched to any gene: 6. CDR1 and CDR2 (germline): SNHLY, FYNNEI. This CDR3 has 15 residues. Written as DNA, the CDR3 is TGTGCCAGCAAGGGGGACAGGGGCTTCTACAATGAGCAGTTCTTC. Translation gives CASKGDRGFYNEQFF.

This clonotype was seen at least ten times. The chain combines TRBV9 with TRBJ1-5; D uncertain. This CDR3 has 13 amino acids. Trimming left V 0 bases short and J 10 bases short, with 11 bases between. Germline values: CDR1 SGDLS, CDR2 YYNGEE. CDR3 DNA: TGTGCCAGCAGCGTAGCTACCGACACACCCCAGCATTTT. Its translation: CASSVATDTPQHF. The full variable domain, completed using reference TRBV9 and TRBJ1-5, is DSGVTQTPKHLITATGQRVTLRCSPRSGDLSVYWYQQSLDQGLQFLIQYYNGEERAKGNILERFSAQQFPDLHSELNLSSLELGDSALYFCASSVATDTPQHFGDGTRLSIL.

This clonotype was observed many times. This chain's CDR3 is CASSLEAGYGYTF. The CDR3, as DNA: TGTGCCAGCAGCTTGGAGGCAGGGTATGGCTACACCTTC. The genes are TRBV5-8 and TRBJ1-2, with D tentatively TRBD1 (5 bases). Germline V gene lookup returns CDR1 SGHTS and CDR2 YDEGEE. V gave up 0 bases and J gave up 5 bases, with 8 bases separating them. The CDR3 runs 13 residues.

V is TRBV7-9 and J is TRBJ1-1; maybe TRBD1 (6 bases). The CDR3 spans 17 residues. Deletions cut 5 bases from V and 3 bases from J, with 22 bases between. CDR1 SEHNR and CDR2 FQNEAQ come from the germline V gene (reference sequence). Here the CDR3 reads CASSRTAGAGVDTEAFF. As DNA, the CDR3 is TGTGCCAGCAGCCGTACAGCGGGGGCCGGGGTGGACACTGAAGCTTTCTTT.

This clonotype was recorded only once. The genes are TRBV29-1 and TRBJ1-2; 10 bases agree with TRBD1. V gave up 6 bases and J gave up 4 bases; unmatched junction bases: 8. Germline V lookup: CDR1 SQVTM, CDR2 ANQGSEA. This CDR3 region has 14 residues. The CDR3: CSVSRDRGFYGYTF. DNA for the CDR3: TGCAGCGTCTCCCGGGACAGGGGTTTCTATGGCTACACCTTC.

This clonotype was detected many times. J is TRBJ2-3 and V is TRBV20-1; no reliable D call. Trimming removed 4 bases at V and 2 bases at J, with 10 bases between. This CDR3 comprises 13 residues. The germline gives CDR1 DFQATT, CDR2 SNEGSKA (reference sequence). The CDR3 loop is CSAKNSNTDTQYF. DNA for the CDR3: TGCAGTGCTAAAAACAGCAACACAGATACGCAGTATTTT.

Only a few counts were recorded for this clonotype. The chain is built from TRBV4-1 and TRBJ2-5; 10 nucleotides line up with TRBD1. Unmatched junction bases numbered 7, after V lost 2 bases and J lost 4 bases. Germline-derived CDR1 and CDR2 are MGHRA and YSYEKL. The CDR3 totals 16 residues. The DNA for the CDR3 is TGCGCCAGCAGCCAAAGTCTGACAGGGGGCCGAGAGACCCAGTACTTC. Its translation: CASSQSLTGGRETQYF.

This clonotype has at least ten counts. CDR3 amino acids: CASSLPGIYGNTIYF. The CDR3 DNA follows: TGTGCCAGCAGTTTACCAGGAATATATGGAAACACCATATATTTT. V usage is TRBV28 and J usage is TRBJ1-3; D not certain. The CDR3 sequence is 15 residues long. The germline CDR1 and CDR2 sequences are MDHEN and SYDVKM. Trimming removed 2 bases from V and 3 bases from J, with 11 bases in between.

This clonotype appeared many times. The chain is built from TRBV20-1 and TRBJ2-1, with 8 bases matching TRBD2. J was trimmed by 1 base and V by 0 bases; bases with no gene match: 8. Germline-derived CDR1 and CDR2 are DFQATT and SNEGSKA (reference sequence). The CDR3 sequence is 17 residues long. CDR3 sequence (DNA): TGCAGTGCTAGAGATCCCCTAGGCGGGGGGTCCTACAATGAGCAGTTCTTC. Translated, it gives CSARDPLGGGSYNEQFF.

The sample holds many counts of this clonotype. The chain combines TRBV7-9 with TRBJ2-3; 16 bases map to TRBD2. Germline loops: CDR1 SEHNR, CDR2 FQNEAQ (reference sequence). The CDR3 runs 16 residues. Unmatched junction bases numbered 3, after V lost 4 bases and J lost 5 bases. The CDR3 loop reads CASSWGLAGGQDTQYF. The CDR3 DNA is TGTGCCAGCAGCTGGGGACTAGCGGGGGGGCAAGATACGCAGTATTTT. Complete variable domain (other parts from reference TRBV7-9 and TRBJ2-3): DTGVSQNPRHKITKRGQNVTFRCDPISEHNRLYWYRQTLGQGPEFLTYFQNEAQLEKSRLLSDRFSAERPKGSFSTLEIQRTEQGDSAMYLCASSWGLAGGQDTQYFGPGTRLTVL.

This clonotype was counted ten times or more. V gene TRBV11-2 combines with J gene TRBJ2-5; D possibly corresponds to TRBD2 (6 bases). CDR3 length: 14 residues. V was cut by 1 base and J by 5 bases, with 11 bases left in between. CDR1 is SGHAT, CDR2 FQNNGV, per germline. CDR3 coding DNA: TGTGCCAGCAGCTTAGGGGGGGAGTGGGAGACCCAGTACTTC. Protein product: CASSLGGEWETQYF.

This chain links TRBV2 with TRBJ1-2; D is possibly TRBD1 (5 bases). From germline, CDR1 is SNHLY and CDR2 FYNNEI. The V end lost 7 bases, the J end lost 7 bases, and 16 bases lay between the germline ends. The CDR3 consists of 13 residues. The CDR3 here is CASKQQRGGGYTF. The CDR3 DNA follows: TGTGCCAGCAAGCAGCAGCGGGGGGGTGGCTACACCTTC. Full variable domain (missing parts from reference TRBV2 and TRBJ1-2): EPEVTQTPSHQVTQMGQEVILRCVPISNHLYFYWYRQILGQKVEFLVSFYNNEISEKSEIFDDQFSVERPDGSNFTLKIRSTKLEDSAMYFCASKQQRGGGYTFGSGTRLTVV.

The chain recombines TRBV7-9 with TRBJ2-3; 10 bases match TRBD2. The ends lost 8 bases at V and 5 bases at J; junction bases unmatched: 7. Germline loops: CDR1 SEHNR, CDR2 FQNEAQ (reference sequence). The CDR3 consists of 14 residues. CDR3 sequence reads: CASWAAGGQDTQYF. CDR3 sequence (DNA): TGTGCCAGCTGGGCAGCGGGGGGGCAAGATACGCAGTATTTT.

This clonotype was seen ten or more times. The chain uses TRBV14 and TRBJ2-1; maybe TRBD2 (6 bases). Germline CDR1 is SGHDN and CDR2 is FVKESK. This CDR3 has 13 residues. V lost 4 bases, J lost 4 bases, and 8 bases lay in between. CDR3 DNA sequence: TGTGCCAGCAGCCCGACTAGATACAATGAGCAGTTCTTC. Translating it yields CASSPTRYNEQFF. Using reference TRBV14 and TRBJ2-1 for the parts outside the CDR3, the full variable domain is EAGVTQFPSHSVIEKGQTVTLRCDPISGHDNLYWYRRVMGKEIKFLLHFVKESKQDESGMPNNRFLAERTGGTYSTLKVQPAELEDSGVYFCASSPTRYNEQFFGPGTRLTVL.

As for this clonotype: A read error may produce the germline difference seen at one junction end. The chain carries TRBV7-7 and TRBJ2-3; D perhaps matches TRBD2 (6 bases). The CDR3 is 14 amino acids. The germline CDR1 and CDR2 sequences are SSHAT and FNYEAQ (reference sequence). The CDR3 sequence is CASSPSLAPDTQYF. CDR3 nucleotides: TGTGCTAGCAGCCCCTCACTAGCACCAGATACGCAGTATTTT.

This clonotype was observed once. A much more abundant neighbour one base away suggests this may be a read error. The chain uses TRBV7-2 and TRBJ2-2; 9 nucleotides line up with TRBD2. This CDR3 comprises 16 residues. From germline, CDR1 is SGHTA and CDR2 FQGNSA. The CDR3 DNA sequence: TGTGCCAGCAGCTTAGGGCGGGGGGGCTTCACCGAGGAGCTGTTTTTT. It translates to CASSLGRGGFTEELFF.